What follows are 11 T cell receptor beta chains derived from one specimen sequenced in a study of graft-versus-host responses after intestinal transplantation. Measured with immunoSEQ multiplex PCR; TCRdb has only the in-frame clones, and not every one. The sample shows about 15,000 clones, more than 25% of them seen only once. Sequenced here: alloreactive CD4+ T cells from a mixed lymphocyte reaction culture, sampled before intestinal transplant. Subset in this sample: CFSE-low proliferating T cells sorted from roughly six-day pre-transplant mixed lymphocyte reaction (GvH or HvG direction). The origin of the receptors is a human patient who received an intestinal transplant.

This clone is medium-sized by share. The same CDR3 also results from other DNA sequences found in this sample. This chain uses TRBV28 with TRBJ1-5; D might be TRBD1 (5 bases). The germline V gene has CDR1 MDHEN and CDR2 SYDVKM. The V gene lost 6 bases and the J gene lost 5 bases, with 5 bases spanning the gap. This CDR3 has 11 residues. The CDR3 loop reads CASSRDQPQHF. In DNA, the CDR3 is TGTGCCAGCAGCAGGGATCAGCCCCAGCATTTT.

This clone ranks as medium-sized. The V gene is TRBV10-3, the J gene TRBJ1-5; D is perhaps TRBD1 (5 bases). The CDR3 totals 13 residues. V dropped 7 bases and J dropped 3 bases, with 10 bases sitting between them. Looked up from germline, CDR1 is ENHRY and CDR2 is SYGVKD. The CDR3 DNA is TGTGCCATCAATCGGGACTTCAATCAGCCCCAGCATTTT. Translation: CAINRDFNQPQHF.

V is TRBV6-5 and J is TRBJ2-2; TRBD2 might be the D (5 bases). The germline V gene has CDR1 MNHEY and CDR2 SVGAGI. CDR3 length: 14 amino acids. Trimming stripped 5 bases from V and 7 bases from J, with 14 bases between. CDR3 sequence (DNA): TGTGCCAGCAGTGAATGGGGAGTAGGCGGGGAGCTGTTTTTT. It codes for CASSEWGVGGELFF.

CDR3 sequence: CASGLNHPNTGELFF. In DNA, the CDR3 is TGTGCTAGTGGTTTGAACCACCCGAACACCGGGGAGCTGTTTTTT. The chain recombines TRBV12-5 with TRBJ2-2, with no clear D. Germline V gene data show CDR1 as LGHNT and CDR2 as FRNRAP. The CDR3 has 15 residues. Trimming shortened V by 2 bases and J by 0 bases, and 7 bases separated the two germline ends. The complete variable domain, with remaining parts taken from reference TRBV12-5 and TRBJ2-2, reads DARVTQTPRHKVTEMGQEVTMRCQPILGHNTVFWYRQTMMQGLELLAYFRNRAPLDDSGMPKDRFSAEMPDATLATLKIQPSEPRDSAVYFCASGLNHPNTGELFFGEGSRLTVL.

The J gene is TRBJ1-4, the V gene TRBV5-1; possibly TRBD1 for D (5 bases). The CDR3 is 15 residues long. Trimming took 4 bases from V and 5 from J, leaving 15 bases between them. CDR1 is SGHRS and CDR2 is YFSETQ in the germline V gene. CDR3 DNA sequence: TGCGCCAGCAGCATTGGGACGGCTAGAAATGAAAAACTGTTTTTT. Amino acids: CASSIGTARNEKLFF.

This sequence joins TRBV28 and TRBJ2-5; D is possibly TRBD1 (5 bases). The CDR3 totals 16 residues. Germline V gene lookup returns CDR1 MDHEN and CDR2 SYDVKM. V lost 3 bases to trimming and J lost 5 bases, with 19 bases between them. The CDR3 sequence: CASSLFGHLKGETQYF. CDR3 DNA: TGTGCCAGCAGTTTGTTCGGACATCTCAAGGGGGAGACCCAGTACTTC.

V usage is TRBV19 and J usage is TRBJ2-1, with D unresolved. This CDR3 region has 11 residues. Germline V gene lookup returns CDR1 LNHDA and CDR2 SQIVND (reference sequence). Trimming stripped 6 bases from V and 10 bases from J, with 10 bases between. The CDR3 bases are TGTGCCAGTAGCCCCCGGAAAGAGCAGTTCTTC. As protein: CASSPRKEQFF.

CDR3 nucleotides: TGTGCCAGCAGTTTCTTCCCGGGGGTAGCCTACAATGAGCAGTTCTTC. Protein sequence: CASSFFPGVAYNEQFF. The chain links TRBV27 to TRBJ2-1; D possibly corresponds to TRBD2 (6 bases). The CDR3 contains 16 residues. V lost 3 bases and J 2 bases, leaving 14 bases between the germline ends. Germline lookup yields CDR1 MNHEY and CDR2 SMNVEV (reference sequence).

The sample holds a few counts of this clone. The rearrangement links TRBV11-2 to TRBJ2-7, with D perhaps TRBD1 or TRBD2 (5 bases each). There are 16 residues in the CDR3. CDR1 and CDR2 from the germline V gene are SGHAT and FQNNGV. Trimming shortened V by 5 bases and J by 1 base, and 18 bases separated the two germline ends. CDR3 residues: CASSPRPSWGSYEQYF. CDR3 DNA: TGTGCCAGCAGCCCCCGCCCCTCTTGGGGGTCCTACGAGCAGTACTTC.

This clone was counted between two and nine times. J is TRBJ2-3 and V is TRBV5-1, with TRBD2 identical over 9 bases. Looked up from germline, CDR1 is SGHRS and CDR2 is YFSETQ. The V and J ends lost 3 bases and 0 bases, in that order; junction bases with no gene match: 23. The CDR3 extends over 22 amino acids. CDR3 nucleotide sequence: TGCGCCAGCAGCTGGGTCTTTAGCGGGGGCGCTACCCCCACCCTGAGCACAGATACGCAGTATTTT. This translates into CASSWVFSGGATPTLSTDTQYF.

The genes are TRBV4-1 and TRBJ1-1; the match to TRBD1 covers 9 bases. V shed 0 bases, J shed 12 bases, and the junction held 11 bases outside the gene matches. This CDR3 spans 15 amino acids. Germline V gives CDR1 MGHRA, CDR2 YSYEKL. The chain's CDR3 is CASSQDRQGVGATFF. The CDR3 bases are TGCGCCAGCAGCCAAGATAGACAGGGGGTTGGAGCGACTTTCTTT.